This T cell receptor (beta chain) originates from a study of blood T cell repertoires in COVID-19. Background on the study: Acute-phase and convalescent COVID-19 samples originated in the United States, Italy and Spain. In each case, the material was cDNA or gDNA derived from T cells, B-cell-depleted T cells, or PBMCs.

In the source study's methods: Reference gene primer amplification gave nucleated cell count estimates. Using immunoSEQ multiplex PCR, the repertoire was profiled, and TCRdb retains in-frame clones only, with some absent. V, J and clone size derive from that table, while D and trimming were established from the DNA sequence. The data show about 120,000 clones, 70% to 85% seen once. On this clone: The same CDR3 also results from other DNA sequences found in this sample.

The CDR3 runs to 13 residues. With V trimmed by 6 bases and J by 3 bases, 4 bases remained unmatched. The V gene's germline CDR1 is MDHEN and CDR2 SYDVKM. Sequencing used peripheral blood. V gene TRBV28 combines with J gene TRBJ2-7, with TRBD1 matching over 8 bases. This receptor was taken from a man in his fifties with acute or convalescent COVID-19. CDR3 sequence (DNA): TGTGCCAGCAGCCTGACAGGGGTCTACGAGCAGTACTTC. This gives the protein CASSLTGVYEQYF.